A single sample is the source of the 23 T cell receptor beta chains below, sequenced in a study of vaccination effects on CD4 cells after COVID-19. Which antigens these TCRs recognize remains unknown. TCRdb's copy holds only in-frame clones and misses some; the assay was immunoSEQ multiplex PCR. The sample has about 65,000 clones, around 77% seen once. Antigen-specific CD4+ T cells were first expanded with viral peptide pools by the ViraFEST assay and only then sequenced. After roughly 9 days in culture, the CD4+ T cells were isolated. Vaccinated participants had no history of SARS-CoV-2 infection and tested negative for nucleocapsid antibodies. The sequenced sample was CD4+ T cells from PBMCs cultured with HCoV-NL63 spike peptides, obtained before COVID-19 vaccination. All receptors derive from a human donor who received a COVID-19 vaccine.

CDR3 region: CASSAEILEKLFF. The CDR3 DNA follows: TGCGCCAGCTCTGCAGAGATTCTCGAAAAACTGTTTTTT. This sequence joins TRBV5-1 and TRBJ1-4; D unclear. Germline values: CDR1 SGHRS, CDR2 YFSETQ. The CDR3 totals 13 residues. V lost 7 bases, J lost 8 bases, and 15 bases lay in between.

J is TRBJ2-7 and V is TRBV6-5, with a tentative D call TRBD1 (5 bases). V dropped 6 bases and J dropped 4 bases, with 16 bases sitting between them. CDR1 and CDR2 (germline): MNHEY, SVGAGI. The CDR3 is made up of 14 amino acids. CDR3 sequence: CASSRESSVYEQYV. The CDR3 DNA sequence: TGTGCCAGCAGCAGGGAAAGTAGTGTTTACGAGCAGTACGTC.

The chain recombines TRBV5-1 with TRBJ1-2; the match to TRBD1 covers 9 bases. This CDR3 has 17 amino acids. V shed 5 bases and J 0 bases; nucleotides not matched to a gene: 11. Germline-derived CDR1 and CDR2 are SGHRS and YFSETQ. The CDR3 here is CASRPTTGGVSNYGYTF. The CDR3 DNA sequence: TGCGCCAGCAGACCAACGACAGGGGGGGTGTCTAACTATGGCTACACCTTC.

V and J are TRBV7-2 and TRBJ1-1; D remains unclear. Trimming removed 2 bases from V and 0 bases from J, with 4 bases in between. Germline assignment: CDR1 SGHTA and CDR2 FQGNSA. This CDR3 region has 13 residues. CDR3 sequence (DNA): TGTGCCAGCAGCTTATACCTGAACACTGAAGCTTTCTTT. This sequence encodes CASSLYLNTEAFF.

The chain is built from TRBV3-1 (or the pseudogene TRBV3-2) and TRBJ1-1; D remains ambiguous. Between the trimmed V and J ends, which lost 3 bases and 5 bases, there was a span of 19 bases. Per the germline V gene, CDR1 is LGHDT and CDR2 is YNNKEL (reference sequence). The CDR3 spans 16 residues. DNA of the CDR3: TGTGCCAGCAGCCATCACGATCCATTTCTGAGGACTGAAGCTTTCTTT. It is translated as CASSHHDPFLRTEAFF.

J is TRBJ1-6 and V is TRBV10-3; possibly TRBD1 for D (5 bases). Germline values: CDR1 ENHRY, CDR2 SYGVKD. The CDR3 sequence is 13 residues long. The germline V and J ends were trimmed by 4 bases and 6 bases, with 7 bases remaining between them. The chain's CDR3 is CAISGQSNSPLHF. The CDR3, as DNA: TGTGCCATCAGTGGACAGAGTAATTCACCCCTCCACTTT.

CDR3 sequence: CASSVSGTTTQETQYF. CDR3 nucleotides: TGTGCCAGCAGCGTCTCTGGGACTACTACCCAAGAGACCCAGTACTTC. The rearrangement joins TRBV9 to TRBJ2-5; 7 positions match TRBD2. This CDR3 has 16 residues. V shed 2 bases, J shed 1 base, and the junction held 8 bases outside the gene matches. Germline CDR1 is SGDLS and CDR2 is YYNGEE.

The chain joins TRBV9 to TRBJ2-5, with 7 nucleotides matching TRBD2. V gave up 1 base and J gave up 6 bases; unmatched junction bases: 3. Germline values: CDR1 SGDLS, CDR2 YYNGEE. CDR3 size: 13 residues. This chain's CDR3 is CASSVPGGKTQYF. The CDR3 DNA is TGTGCCAGCAGCGTACCGGGGGGAAAGACCCAGTACTTC.

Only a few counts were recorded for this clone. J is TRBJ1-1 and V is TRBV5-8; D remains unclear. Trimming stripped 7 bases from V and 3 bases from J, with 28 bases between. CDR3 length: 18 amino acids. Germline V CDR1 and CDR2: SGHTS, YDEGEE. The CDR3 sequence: CASPTWAAVSLTDTEAFF. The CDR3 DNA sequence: TGTGCCAGCCCCACTTGGGCGGCCGTATCCTTGACTGACACTGAAGCTTTCTTT.

The CDR3 DNA reads TGTGCCACCAGTGATTACGGGGGACAGGGGAATTACAATGAGCAGTTCTTC. Residues: CATSDYGGQGNYNEQFF. This chain links TRBV24-1 with TRBJ2-1, with TRBD1 identical over 10 bases. This CDR3 has 17 residues. The germline V gene has CDR1 KGHDR and CDR2 SFDVKD. With V trimmed by 2 bases and J by 4 bases, 7 bases remained unmatched.

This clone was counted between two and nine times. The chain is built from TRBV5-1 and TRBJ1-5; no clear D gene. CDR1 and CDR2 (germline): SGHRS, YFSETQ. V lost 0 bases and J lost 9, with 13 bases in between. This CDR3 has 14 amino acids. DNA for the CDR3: TGCGCCAGCAGCTTGGATAATGCGGGAGGGCCCCAGCATTTT. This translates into CASSLDNAGGPQHF. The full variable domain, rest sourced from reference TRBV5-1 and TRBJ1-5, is KAGVTQTPRYLIKTRGQQVTLSCSPISGHRSVSWYQQTPGQGLQFLFEYFSETQRNKGNFPGRFSGRQFSNSRSEMNVSTLELGDSALYLCASSLDNAGGPQHFGDGTRLSIL.

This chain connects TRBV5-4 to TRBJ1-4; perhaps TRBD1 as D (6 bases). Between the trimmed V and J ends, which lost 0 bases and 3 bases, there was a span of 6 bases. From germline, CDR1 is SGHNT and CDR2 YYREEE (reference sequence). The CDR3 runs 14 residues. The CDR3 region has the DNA TGTGCCAGCAGCTTGGACAGGGCTAATGAAAAACTGTTTTTT. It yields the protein CASSLDRANEKLFF.

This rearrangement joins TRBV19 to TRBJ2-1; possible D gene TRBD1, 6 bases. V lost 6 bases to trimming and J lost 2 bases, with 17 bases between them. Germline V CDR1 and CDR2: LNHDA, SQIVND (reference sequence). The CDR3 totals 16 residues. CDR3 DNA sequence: TGTGCCAGTAGCCGAACCGGACAGCTTCCCTACAATGAGCAGTTCTTC. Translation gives CASSRTGQLPYNEQFF.

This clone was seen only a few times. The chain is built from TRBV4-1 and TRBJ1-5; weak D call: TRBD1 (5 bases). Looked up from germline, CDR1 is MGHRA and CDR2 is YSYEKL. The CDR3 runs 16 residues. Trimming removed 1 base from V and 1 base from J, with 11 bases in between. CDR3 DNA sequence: TGCGCCAGCAGCCAAGCCCCCAGGGCGAGCAATCAGCCCCAGCATTTT. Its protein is CASSQAPRASNQPQHF.

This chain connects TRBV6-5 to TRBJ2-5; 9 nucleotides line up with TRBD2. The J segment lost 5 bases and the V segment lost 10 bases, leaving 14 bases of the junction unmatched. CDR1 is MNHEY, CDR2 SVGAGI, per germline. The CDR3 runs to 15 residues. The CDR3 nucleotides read TGTGCCACAGGGGTAGCGGGGGCGAGCGTTGAGACCCAGTACTTC. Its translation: CATGVAGASVETQYF.

This CDR3 reads CASSPRQSSGNTIYF. The CDR3 DNA follows: TGTGCCAGCAGCCCCCGACAGTCCTCTGGAAACACCATATATTTT. The rearrangement joins TRBV7-3 to TRBJ1-3, with D possibly matching TRBD1 (5 bases). In germline, CDR1 is SGHTA, CDR2 FQGTGA. CDR3 size: 15 residues. V lost 5 bases and J lost 0, with 11 bases in between.

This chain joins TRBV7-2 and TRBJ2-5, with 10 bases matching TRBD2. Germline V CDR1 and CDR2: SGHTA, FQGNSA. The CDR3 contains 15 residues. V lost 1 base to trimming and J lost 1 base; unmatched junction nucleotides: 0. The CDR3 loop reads CASSLGTSGQETQYF. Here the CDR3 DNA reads TGTGCCAGCAGCTTAGGGACTAGCGGCCAAGAGACCCAGTACTTC.

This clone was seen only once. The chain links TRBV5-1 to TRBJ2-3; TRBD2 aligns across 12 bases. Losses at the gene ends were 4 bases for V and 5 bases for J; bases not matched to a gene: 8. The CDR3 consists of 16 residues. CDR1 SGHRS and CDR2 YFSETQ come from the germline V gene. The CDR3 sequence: CASSTASGGAQDTQYF. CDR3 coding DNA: TGCGCCAGCAGCACGGCTAGCGGGGGGGCCCAAGATACGCAGTATTTT.

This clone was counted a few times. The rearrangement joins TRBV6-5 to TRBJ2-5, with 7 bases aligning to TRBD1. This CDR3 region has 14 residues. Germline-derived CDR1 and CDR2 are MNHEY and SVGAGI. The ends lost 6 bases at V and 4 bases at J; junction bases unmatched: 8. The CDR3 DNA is TGTGCCAGCAGCTGGACAGCAGGGGGAGAGACCCAGTACTTC. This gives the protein CASSWTAGGETQYF.

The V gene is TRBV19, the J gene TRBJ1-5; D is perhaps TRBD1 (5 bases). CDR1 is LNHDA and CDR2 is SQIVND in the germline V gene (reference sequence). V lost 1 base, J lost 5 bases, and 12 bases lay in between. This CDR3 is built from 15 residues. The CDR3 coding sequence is TGTGCCAGTAGTATAGTTCGAGGGACGCATCAGCCCCAGCATTTT. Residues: CASSIVRGTHQPQHF.

In DNA form, the CDR3 reads TGTGCCAGCAGCGGGTGGGACCCGAACACCGGGGAGCTGTTTTTT. Protein sequence: CASSGWDPNTGELFF. The V and J genes are TRBV5-6 and TRBJ2-2; D may correspond to TRBD1 or TRBD2 (5 bases each). Germline V gene sequence: CDR1 SGHDT, CDR2 YYEEEE. The CDR3 sequence is 15 residues long. Trimming removed 4 bases from V and 0 bases from J, with 10 bases in between.

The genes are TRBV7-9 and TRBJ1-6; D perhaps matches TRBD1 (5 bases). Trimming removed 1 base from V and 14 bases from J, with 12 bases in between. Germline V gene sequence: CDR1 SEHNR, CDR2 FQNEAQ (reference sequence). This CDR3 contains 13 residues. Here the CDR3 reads CASSLGLGGALHF. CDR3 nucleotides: TGTGCCAGCAGCTTAGGCCTCGGGGGAGCCCTCCACTTT.

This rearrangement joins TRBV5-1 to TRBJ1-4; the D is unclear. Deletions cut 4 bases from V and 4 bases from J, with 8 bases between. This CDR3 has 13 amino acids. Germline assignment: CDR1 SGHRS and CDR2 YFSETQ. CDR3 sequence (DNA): TGCGCCAGCAGCGCCGGGATTAATGAAAAACTGTTTTTT. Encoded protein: CASSAGINEKLFF.